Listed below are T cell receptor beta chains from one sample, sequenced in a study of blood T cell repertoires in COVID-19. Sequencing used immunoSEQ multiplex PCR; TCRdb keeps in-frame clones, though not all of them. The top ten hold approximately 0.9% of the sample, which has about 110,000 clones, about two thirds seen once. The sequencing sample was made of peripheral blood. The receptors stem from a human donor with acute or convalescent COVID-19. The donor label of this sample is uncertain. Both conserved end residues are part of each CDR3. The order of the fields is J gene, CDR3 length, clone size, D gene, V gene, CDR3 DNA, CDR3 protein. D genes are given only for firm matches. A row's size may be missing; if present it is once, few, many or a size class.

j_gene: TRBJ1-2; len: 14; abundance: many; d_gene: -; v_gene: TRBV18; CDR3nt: TGTGCCAGCTCACGGCCAGGGGAGTACTATGGCTACACCTTC; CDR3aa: CASSRPGEYYGYTF
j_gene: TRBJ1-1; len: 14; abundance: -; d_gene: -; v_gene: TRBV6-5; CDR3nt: TGTGCCAGCAGTCCCAGGGATTTGAGTTCTGAAGCTTTCTTT; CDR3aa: CASSPRDLSSEAFF
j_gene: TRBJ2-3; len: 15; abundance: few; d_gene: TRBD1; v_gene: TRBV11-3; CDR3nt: TGTGCCAGCAGCCCGGGACAGGGGAGCACAGATACGCAGTATTTT; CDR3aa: CASSPGQGSTDTQYF
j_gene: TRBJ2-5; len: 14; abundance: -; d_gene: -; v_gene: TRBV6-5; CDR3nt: TGTGCCAGCAGCGCAACAGGGTCCCAAGAGACCCAGTACTTC; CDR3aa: CASSATGSQETQYF
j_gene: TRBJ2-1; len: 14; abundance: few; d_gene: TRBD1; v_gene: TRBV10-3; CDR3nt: TGTGCCATCAGACAGGGGGCGAATTCCAATGAGCAGTTCTTC; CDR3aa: CAIRQGANSNEQFF
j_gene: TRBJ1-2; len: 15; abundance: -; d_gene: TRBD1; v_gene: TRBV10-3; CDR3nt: TGTGCCATCAGTGAGGGACAGGGGGCCGGGAAAGGCTACACCTTC; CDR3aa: CAISEGQGAGKGYTF
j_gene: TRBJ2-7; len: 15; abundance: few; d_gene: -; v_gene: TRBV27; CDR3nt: TGTGCCAGCAGCCCGGATAAGGGGGGGGCGTACGAGCAGTACTTC; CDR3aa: CASSPDKGGAYEQYF
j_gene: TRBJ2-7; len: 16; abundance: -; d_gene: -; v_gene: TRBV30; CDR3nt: TGTGCCTGGATCCCCTTAAGGGGAGGATACTCCTACGAGCAGTACTTC; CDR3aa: CAWIPLRGGYSYEQYF
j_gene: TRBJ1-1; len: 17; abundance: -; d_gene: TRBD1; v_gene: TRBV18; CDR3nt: TGTGCCAGCTCGCTCAAACAGGGGAGTAAGATGAACACTGAAGCTTTCTTT; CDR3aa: CASSLKQGSKMNTEAFF
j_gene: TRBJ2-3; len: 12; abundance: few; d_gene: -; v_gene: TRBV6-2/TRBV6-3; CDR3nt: TGTGCCAGCAGTTCTAGCACAGATACGCAGTATTTT; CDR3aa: CASSSSTDTQYF
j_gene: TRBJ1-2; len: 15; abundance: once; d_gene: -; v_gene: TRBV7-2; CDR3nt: TGTGCCAGCAGCTTAGCTGCTGCGGGAAACTATGGCTACACCTTC; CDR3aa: CASSLAAAGNYGYTF
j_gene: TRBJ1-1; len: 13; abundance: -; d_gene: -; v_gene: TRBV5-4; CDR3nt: TGTGCCAGCAGCTCAAAAGGGGGCACTGAAGCTTTCTTT; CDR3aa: CASSSKGGTEAFF
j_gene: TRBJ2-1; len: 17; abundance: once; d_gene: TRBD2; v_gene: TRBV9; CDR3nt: TGTGCCAGCAGCGGAGGATGGGCCCAAGCGGGGAATAATGAGCAGTTCTTC; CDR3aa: CASSGGWAQAGNNEQFF
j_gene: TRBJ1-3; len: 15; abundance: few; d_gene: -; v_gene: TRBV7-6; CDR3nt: TGTGCCAGCAGCTTAGGCGGGGCATCTGGAAACACCATATATTTT; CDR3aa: CASSLGGASGNTIYF
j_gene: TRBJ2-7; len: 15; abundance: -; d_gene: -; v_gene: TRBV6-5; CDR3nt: TGTGCCAGCAGTTACGGGGGAGGGGGAGCCTACGAGCAGTACTTC; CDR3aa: CASSYGGGGAYEQYF
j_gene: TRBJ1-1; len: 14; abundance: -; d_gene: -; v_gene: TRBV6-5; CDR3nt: TGTGCCAGCAGGTCAGGGTATTCAGTCACTGAAGCTTTCTTT; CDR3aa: CASRSGYSVTEAFF
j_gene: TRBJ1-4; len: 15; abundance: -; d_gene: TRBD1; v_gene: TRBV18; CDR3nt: TGTGCCAGCTCACCCGCGGACAGGGGAAAAGAAAAACTGTTTTTT; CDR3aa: CASSPADRGKEKLFF
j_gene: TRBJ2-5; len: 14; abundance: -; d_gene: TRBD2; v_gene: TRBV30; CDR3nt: TGTGCCTGGACTAGCGGGGTGATCCAAGAGACCCAGTACTTC; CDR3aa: CAWTSGVIQETQYF
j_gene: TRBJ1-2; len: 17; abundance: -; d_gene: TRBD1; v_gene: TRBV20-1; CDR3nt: TGCAGTGCTATTGACCGGGACAGGGGGCGATTAAACTATGGCTACACCTTC; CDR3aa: CSAIDRDRGRLNYGYTF
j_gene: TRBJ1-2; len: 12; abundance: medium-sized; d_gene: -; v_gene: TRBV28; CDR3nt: TGTGCCAGCCTCCTTGGGGCGGGAGGCTACACCTTC; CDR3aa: CASLLGAGGYTF
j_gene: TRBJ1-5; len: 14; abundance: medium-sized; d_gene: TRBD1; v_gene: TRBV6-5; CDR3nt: TGTGCCAGCAGCCGGACAGGGCAGGATCAGCCCCAGCATTTT; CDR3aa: CASSRTGQDQPQHF
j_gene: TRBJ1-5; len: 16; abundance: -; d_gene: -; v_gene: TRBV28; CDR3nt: TGTGCCAGCAGTTTTCCAGGGGCTGGGAGCAATCAGCCCCAGCATTTT; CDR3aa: CASSFPGAGSNQPQHF
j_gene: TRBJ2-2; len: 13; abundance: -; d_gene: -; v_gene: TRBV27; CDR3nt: TGTGCCAGCACCAAACAGGGAACCGGGGAGCTGTTTTTT; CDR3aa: CASTKQGTGELFF
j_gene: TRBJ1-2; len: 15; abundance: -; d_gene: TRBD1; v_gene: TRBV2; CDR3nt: TGTGCCAGCAGTGAAAATGGCTTGACAGGGGATGGCTACACCTTC; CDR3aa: CASSENGLTGDGYTF
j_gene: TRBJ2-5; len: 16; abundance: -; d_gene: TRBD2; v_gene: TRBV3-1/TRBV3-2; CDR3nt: TGTGCCAGCAGCCAACGGGGCGGGGGGGGTCAAGAGACCCAGTACTTC; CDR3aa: CASSQRGGGGQETQYF
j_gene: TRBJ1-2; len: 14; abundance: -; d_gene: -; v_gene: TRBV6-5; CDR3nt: TGTGCCAGCAGCAACGACGACAGAAACTATGGCTACACCTTC; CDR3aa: CASSNDDRNYGYTF
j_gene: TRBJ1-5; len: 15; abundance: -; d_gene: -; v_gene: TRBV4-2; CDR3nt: TGTGCCAGCAGCCAAGATCTGAGGGGGGGTCAGCCCCAGCATTTT; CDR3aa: CASSQDLRGGQPQHF
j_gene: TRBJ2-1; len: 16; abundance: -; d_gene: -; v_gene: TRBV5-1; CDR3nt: TGCGCCAGCAGCACGTCGGCTGGACTCGCCTACAATGAGCAGTTCTTC; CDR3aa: CASSTSAGLAYNEQFF
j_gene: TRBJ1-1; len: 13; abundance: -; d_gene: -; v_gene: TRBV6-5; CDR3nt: TGTGCCAGCAGTTCTCGACATAACACTGAAGCTTTCTTT; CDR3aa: CASSSRHNTEAFF
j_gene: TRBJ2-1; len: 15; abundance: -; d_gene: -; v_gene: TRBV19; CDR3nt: TGTGCCAGTAGTGACGCGGGGTCCTCCTACAATGAGCAGTTCTTC; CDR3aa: CASSDAGSSYNEQFF
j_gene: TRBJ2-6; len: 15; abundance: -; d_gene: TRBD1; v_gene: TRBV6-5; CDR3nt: TGTGTCGGGACAGGGGGACGGGCCGGGGCCAACGTCCTGACTTTC; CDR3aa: CVGTGGRAGANVLTF
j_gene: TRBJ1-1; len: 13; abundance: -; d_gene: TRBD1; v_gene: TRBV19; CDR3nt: TGTGCCAGTAGTCCTACAGGGGGCACTGAAGCTTTCTTT; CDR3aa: CASSPTGGTEAFF
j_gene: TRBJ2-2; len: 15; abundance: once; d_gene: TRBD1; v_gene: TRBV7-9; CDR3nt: TGTGCCAGCAGCCCCGACAGGGGCGGCACCGGGGAGCTGTTTTTT; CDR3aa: CASSPDRGGTGELFF
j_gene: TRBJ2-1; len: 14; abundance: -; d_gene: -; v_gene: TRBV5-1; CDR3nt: TGCGCCAGCAGCTTGGACCCGGACAGAAATGAGCAGTTCTTC; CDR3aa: CASSLDPDRNEQFF
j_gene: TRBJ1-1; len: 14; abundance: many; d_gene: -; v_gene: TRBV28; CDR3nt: TGTGCCAGCAGCCCCATTGGGGGCTTGACTGAAGCTTTCTTT; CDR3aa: CASSPIGGLTEAFF
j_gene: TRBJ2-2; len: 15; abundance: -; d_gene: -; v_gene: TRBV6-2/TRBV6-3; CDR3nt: TGTGCCAGCAGTTACTCGAAGGGAGGCACCGGGGAGCTGTTTTTT; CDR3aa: CASSYSKGGTGELFF
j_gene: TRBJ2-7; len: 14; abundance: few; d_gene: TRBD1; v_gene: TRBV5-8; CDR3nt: TGTGCCAGCAGCTTGAAGGACAGGAACTACGAGCAGTACTTC; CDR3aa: CASSLKDRNYEQYF
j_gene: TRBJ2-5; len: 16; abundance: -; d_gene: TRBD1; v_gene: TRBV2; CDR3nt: TGTGCCAGCAGCGGCAGGGACAGGCCTCCGGAAGAGACCCAGTACTTC; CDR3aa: CASSGRDRPPEETQYF
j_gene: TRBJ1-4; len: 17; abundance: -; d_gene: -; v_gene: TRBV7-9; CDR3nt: TGTGCCAGCAGCATACGGACAGCTGTGGCAACTAATGAAAAACTGTTTTTT; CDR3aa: CASSIRTAVATNEKLFF
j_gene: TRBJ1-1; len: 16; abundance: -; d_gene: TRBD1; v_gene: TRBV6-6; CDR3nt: TGTGCCAGCAGACAACCCGGGACAGCGGGTATCACTGAAGCTTTCTTT; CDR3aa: CASRQPGTAGITEAFF
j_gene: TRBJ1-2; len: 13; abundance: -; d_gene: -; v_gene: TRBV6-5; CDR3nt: TGTGCCAGCAGTTTGACAGGTGACTATGGCTACACCTTC; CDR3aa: CASSLTGDYGYTF
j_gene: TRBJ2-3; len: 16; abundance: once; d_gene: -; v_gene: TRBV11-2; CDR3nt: TGTGCCAGCAGCTTAACAGGGTCATTGTTCTCAGATACGCAGTATTTT; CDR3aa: CASSLTGSLFSDTQYF
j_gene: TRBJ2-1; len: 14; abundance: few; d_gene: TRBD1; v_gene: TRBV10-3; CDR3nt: TGTGCCATCAACACGGGGACAGGGTACCATGAGCAGTTCTTC; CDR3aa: CAINTGTGYHEQFF
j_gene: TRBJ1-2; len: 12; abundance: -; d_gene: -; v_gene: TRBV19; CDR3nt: TGTGCCAGCAGACAGAATAACTATGGCTACACCTTC; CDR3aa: CASRQNNYGYTF
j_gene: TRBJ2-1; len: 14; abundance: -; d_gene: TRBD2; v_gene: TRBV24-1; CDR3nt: TGTGCCACCAGTTCGAGCGTAGCGGGGGCCGGCCCGTTCTTC; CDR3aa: CATSSSVAGAGPFF
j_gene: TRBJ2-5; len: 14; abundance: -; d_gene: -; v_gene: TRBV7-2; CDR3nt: TGTGCCAGCAGCCCTGAGGGAATGGTGAAGACCCAGTACTTC; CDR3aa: CASSPEGMVKTQYF
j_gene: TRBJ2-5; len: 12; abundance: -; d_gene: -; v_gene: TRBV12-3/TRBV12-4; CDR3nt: TGTGCCAGCAGTCGGGGTTGGGAGACCCAGTACTTC; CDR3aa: CASSRGWETQYF
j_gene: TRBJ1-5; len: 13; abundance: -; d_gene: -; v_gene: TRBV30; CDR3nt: TGTGCCTGGAGTGTTAGTAGCAATCAGCCCCAGCATTTT; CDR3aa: CAWSVSSNQPQHF
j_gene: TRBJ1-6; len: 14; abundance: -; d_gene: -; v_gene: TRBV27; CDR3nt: TGTGCCAGCAGTTTCGGGACAACGTATTCACCCCTCCACTTT; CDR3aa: CASSFGTTYSPLHF
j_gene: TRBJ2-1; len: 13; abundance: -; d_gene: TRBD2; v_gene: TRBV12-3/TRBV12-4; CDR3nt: TGTGCCAGCAGTTACAGTAGCGGGGGGTCGGGGTTCTTC; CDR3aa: CASSYSSGGSGFF
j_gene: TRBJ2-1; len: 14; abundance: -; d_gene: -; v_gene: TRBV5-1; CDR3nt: TGCGCCAGCAGCTTGGGAGTGAACTACAATGAGCAGTTCTTC; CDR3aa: CASSLGVNYNEQFF
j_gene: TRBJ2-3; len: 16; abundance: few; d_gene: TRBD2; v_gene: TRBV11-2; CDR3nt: TGTGCCAGCAGCTCCCCTGAAGGAGCGGGGGCAGATACGCAGTATTTT; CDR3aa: CASSSPEGAGADTQYF
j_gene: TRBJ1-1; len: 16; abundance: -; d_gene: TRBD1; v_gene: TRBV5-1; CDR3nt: TGCGCCAGCAGCCTCCGACCGACAGGGGTTAACACTGAAGCTTTCTTT; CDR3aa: CASSLRPTGVNTEAFF
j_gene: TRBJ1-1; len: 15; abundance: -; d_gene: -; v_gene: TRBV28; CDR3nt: TGTGCCAGCAGCCCCCACCAAACAGTGAACACTGAAGCTTTCTTT; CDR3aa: CASSPHQTVNTEAFF
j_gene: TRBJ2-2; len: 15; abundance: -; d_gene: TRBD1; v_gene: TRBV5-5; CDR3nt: TGTGCCAGCAGCTTGGAGACAGGGTTGGTCGGGGAGCTGTTTTTT; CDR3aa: CASSLETGLVGELFF
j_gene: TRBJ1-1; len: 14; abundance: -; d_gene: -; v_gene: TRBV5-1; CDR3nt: TGCGCCAGCAGCTTGGACAGGGCCGGGCTAGTGGCTTTCTTT; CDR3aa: CASSLDRAGLVAFF
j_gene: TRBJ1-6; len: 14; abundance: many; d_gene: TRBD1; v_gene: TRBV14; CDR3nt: TGTGCCAGCAGCCGGACACAGGGGAATTCACCCCTCCACTTT; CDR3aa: CASSRTQGNSPLHF
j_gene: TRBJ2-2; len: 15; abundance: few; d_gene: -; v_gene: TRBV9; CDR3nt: TGTGCCAGCAGAGGGGACAACGCGAACACCGGGGAGCTGTTTTTT; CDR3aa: CASRGDNANTGELFF
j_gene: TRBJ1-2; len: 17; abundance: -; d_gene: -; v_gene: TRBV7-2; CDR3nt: TGTGCCAGCAGCTTAGGGACATACTCCTCCCCCTTGGAAGGCTACACCTTC; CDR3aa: CASSLGTYSSPLEGYTF